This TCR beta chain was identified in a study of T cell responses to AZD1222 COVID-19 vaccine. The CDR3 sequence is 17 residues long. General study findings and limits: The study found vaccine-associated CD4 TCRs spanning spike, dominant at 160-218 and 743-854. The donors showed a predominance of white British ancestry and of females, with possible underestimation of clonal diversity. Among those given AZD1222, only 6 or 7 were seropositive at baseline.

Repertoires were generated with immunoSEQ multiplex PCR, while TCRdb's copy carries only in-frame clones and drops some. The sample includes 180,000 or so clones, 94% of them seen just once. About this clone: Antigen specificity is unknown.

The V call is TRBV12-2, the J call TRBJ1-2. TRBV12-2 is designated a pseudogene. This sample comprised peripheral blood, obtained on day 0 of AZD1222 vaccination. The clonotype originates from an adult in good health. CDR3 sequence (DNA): TGTGCAAGTCGCTCCAACTATAGGGGGGGACGTTTCGATGGCTACACCTTC. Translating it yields CASRSNYRGGRFDGYTF.